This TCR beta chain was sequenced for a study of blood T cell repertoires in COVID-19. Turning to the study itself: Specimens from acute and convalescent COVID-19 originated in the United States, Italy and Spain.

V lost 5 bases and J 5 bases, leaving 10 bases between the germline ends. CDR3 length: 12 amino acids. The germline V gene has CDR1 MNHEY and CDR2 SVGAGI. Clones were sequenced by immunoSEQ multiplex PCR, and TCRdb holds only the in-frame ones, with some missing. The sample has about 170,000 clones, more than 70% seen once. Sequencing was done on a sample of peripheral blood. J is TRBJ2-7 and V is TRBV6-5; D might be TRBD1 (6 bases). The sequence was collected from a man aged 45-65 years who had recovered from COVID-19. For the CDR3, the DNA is TGTGCCAGCAGTACAGGGAGCCACGAGCAGTACTTC. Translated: CASSTGSHEQYF.